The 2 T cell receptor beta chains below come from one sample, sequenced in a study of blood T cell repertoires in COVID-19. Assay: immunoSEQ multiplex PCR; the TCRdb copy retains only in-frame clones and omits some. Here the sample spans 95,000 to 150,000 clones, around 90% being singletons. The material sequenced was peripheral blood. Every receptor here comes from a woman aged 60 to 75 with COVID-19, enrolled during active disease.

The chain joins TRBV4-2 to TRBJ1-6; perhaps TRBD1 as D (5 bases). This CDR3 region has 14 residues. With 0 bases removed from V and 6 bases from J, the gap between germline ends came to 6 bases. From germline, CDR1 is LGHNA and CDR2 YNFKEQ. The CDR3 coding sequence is TGTGCCAGCAGCCAAGAACAGGTTAATTCACCCCTCCACTTT. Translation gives CASSQEQVNSPLHF.

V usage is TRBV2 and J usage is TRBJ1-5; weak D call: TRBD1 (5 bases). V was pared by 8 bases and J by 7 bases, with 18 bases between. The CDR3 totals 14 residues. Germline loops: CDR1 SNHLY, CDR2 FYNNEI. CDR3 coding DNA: TGTGCCAGCCGGATAGGACTACAGGACCAGCCCCAGCATTTT. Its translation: CASRIGLQDQPQHF. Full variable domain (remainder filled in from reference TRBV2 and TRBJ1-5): EPEVTQTPSHQVTQMGQEVILRCVPISNHLYFYWYRQILGQKVEFLVSFYNNEISEKSEIFDDQFSVERPDGSNFTLKIRSTKLEDSAMYFCASRIGLQDQPQHFGDGTRLSIL.